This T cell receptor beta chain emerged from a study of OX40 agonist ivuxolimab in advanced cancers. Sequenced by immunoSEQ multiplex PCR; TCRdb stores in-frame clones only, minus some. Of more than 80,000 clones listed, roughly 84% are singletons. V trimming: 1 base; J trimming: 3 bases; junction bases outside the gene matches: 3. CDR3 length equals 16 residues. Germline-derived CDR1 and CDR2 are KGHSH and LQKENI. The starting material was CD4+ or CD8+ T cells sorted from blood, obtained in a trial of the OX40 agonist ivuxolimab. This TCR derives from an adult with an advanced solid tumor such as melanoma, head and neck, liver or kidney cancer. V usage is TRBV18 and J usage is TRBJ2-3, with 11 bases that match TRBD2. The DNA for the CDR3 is TGTGCCAGCTCACCACGGACTAGCGGGTTGACAGATACGCAGTATTTT. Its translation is CASSPRTSGLTDTQYF.